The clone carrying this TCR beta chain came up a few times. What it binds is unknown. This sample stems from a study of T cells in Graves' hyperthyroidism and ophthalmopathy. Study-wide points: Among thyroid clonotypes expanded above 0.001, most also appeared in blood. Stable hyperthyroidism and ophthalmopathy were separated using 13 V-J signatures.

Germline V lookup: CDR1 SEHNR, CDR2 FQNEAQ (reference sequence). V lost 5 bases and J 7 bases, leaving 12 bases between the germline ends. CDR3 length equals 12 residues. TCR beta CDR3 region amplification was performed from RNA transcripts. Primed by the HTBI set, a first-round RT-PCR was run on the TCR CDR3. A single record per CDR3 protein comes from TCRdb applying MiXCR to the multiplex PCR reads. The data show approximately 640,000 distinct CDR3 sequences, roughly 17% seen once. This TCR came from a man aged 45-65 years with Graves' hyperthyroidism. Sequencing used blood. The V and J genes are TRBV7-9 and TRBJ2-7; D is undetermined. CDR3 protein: CASSGMGGEQYF. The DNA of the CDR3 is TGTGCCAGCAGCGGAATGGGTGGGGAGCAGTACTTC.